This T cell receptor (beta chain) was sequenced in a study of blood T cell repertoires in COVID-19. Background on the study: The United States, Italy and Spain were the sources of the acute and convalescent COVID-19 samples. The cDNA or gDNA used as material had been derived from T cells, B-cell-depleted T cells, or PBMCs.

In the original workflow: The assay estimated nucleated cells by amplifying reference gene primers. Clones were read by immunoSEQ multiplex PCR, and TCRdb kept only the in-frame ones, dropping some. Clone size and the V and J calls come from that table; the DNA yielded D and trimming. The sample holds fewer than 200,000 clones, over 75% seen once. The CDR3 loop spans 13 amino acids. The V gene lost 3 bases and the J gene lost 1 base, with 5 bases spanning the gap. Germline loops: CDR1 SGHAT, CDR2 FQNNGV. The rearrangement uses TRBV11-2 and TRBJ2-3, with D perhaps TRBD2 (5 bases). The source of this sequence is a man aged 65-85 years with active or convalescent COVID-19. Sequencing used peripheral blood. CDR3 in amino acids: CASSFGGTDTQYF. DNA of the CDR3: TGTGCCAGCAGCTTCGGGGGCACAGATACGCAGTATTTT.